Listed below are T cell receptor beta chains from one sample, sequenced in a study of cytomegalovirus exposure and HLA in healthy donors. TCRdb's table, derived via immunoSEQ multiplex PCR, lists solely in-frame clones and lacks some. The sample holds about 83,000 clones, about four fifths seen once. Sequenced: PBMCs. The receptors were sampled from a man aged 18-30 years in good health and CMV-seropositive. The CDR3 runs from the conserved cysteine through the conserved F or W. A D gene is named only where the DNA matches it firmly. Rows give clone size only sometimes, using once, few, many, or a class for an expanded clone.

clone_size	d_call	v_call	j_call	cdr3_nt	cdr3_aa
.	TRBD1	TRBV6-5	TRBJ1-2	TGTGCCAGCAGTTACCGGGACAGGGAGAATGGCTACACCTTC	CASSYRDRENGYTF
.	.	TRBV9	TRBJ1-2	TGTGCCAGCAGCGTAGACCAGAACTATGGCTACACCTTC	CASSVDQNYGYTF
.	TRBD1	TRBV6-5	TRBJ2-7	TGTGCCAGCAGTATACAGGGGGGCTACGAGCAGTACTTC	CASSIQGGYEQYF
.	TRBD1	TRBV11-2	TRBJ1-4	TGTGCCAGCAGCCTTGGACAGGTCGAAAAACTGTTTTTT	CASSLGQVEKLFF
.	.	TRBV19	TRBJ2-5	TGTGCCAGTAGTCCAATCCGGGGACTCACCTCCCTGTGGGGGGAGACCCAGTACTTC	CASSPIRGLTSLWGETQYF
.	TRBD2	TRBV27	TRBJ2-7	TGTGCCAGCAGTTGGGGACTAGTAGGCGAGCAGTACTTC	CASSWGLVGEQYF
few	.	TRBV6-5	TRBJ1-1	TGTGCCAGCAGTTACCAAGGGACTTTGGGGACTGAAGCTTTCTTT	CASSYQGTLGTEAFF
once	.	TRBV27	TRBJ1-1	TGTGCCAGCAGTTCAGCAGGCGACACTGAAGCTTTCTTT	CASSSAGDTEAFF
.	TRBD2	TRBV14	TRBJ2-1	TGTGCCAGCAGCCAAGCCAGCGGGAGGGGCAATGAGCAGTTCTTC	CASSQASGRGNEQFF
.	.	TRBV25-1	TRBJ1-5	TGTGCCAGCAGTGACCAGGATCAGCCCCAGCATTTT	CASSDQDQPQHF
.	TRBD1	TRBV7-8	TRBJ2-7	TGTGCCAGCAGCTCCCAGGGGGTGCTGTACGAGCAGTACTTC	CASSSQGVLYEQYF
few	.	TRBV13	TRBJ2-3	TGTGCCAGCAACTACCGATCATCCACAGATACGCAGTATTTT	CASNYRSSTDTQYF
.	.	TRBV11-2	TRBJ2-1	TGTGCCAGCAGCTTAGTTGGGACTCAAAACTACAATGAGCAGTTCTTC	CASSLVGTQNYNEQFF
.	.	TRBV11-2	TRBJ2-2	TGTGCCAGCAGCTCCTCTGGAGGCGGGGAGCTGTTTTTT	CASSSSGGGELFF
few	TRBD1	TRBV6-5	TRBJ1-2	TGTGCCAGCGGGACAGGGGTCTATGGCTACACCTTC	CASGTGVYGYTF
.	.	TRBV10-3	TRBJ2-7	TGTGCCATCAGTGAAGAGGACTACGAGCAGTACTTC	CAISEEDYEQYF
.	.	TRBV10-3	TRBJ2-5	TGTGCCATCAGTACGGGGTCCTCCGGGGAGACCCAGTACTTC	CAISTGSSGETQYF
.	.	TRBV2	TRBJ1-2	TGTGCCAGCAGTATCCTAGGGACATCTCTCTATGGCTACACCTTC	CASSILGTSLYGYTF
.	.	TRBV5-1	TRBJ2-3	TGCGCCAGCAGCGCCCCCGGACAGGATACGCAGTATTTT	CASSAPGQDTQYF
.	.	TRBV11-3	TRBJ2-1	TGTGCCAGCAGCTACGCGGGGTCCCAATACAATGAGCAGTTCTTC	CASSYAGSQYNEQFF
.	.	TRBV7-2	TRBJ2-7	TGTGCCAGCAGCCGAGCGGGCGGGACGAGCTCCTACGAGCAGTACTTC	CASSRAGGTSSYEQYF
.	.	TRBV6-5	TRBJ2-7	TGTGCCAGCAGACAGGGCCCGGGCGAGCAGTACTTC	CASRQGPGEQYF
.	.	TRBV6-5	TRBJ1-2	TGTGCCAGCAGTTTTACCGGTCGTGGCTACACCTTC	CASSFTGRGYTF
.	TRBD1	TRBV6-5	TRBJ1-2	TGTGCCAGCAAAGACAGGGGCCCTCACTATGGCTACACCTTC	CASKDRGPHYGYTF
once	TRBD2	TRBV2	TRBJ2-1	TGTGCCAGCAGTGAAGCGCGTGTGGCTAGCGGGAATCATGAGCAGTTCTTC	CASSEARVASGNHEQFF
.	TRBD1	TRBV28	TRBJ1-5	TGTGCCAGCAGTCGCGACAGGGTTTTTGGTCAGCCCCAGCATTTT	CASSRDRVFGQPQHF
few	.	TRBV9	TRBJ2-3	TGTGCCAGCAGCGTCGGTCCGGTTGCAGATACGCAGTATTTT	CASSVGPVADTQYF
.	.	TRBV7-8	TRBJ1-1	TGTGCCAGCAGCTCACAGACAGGCGTGAACACTGAAGCTTTCTTT	CASSSQTGVNTEAFF
.	.	TRBV5-1	TRBJ2-1	TGCGCCAGCAGCACGAGCCCAGGTCCCTATGAGCAGTTCTTC	CASSTSPGPYEQFF
.	TRBD2	TRBV7-9	TRBJ2-7	TGTGCCAGCAGTCTTAGACTAGCGGGAACGGACGAGCAGTACTTC	CASSLRLAGTDEQYF
.	TRBD1	TRBV28	TRBJ2-7	TGTGCCAGCAGTCTCCCCGGACAGGGGAGCTCCTACGAGCAGTACTTC	CASSLPGQGSSYEQYF
.	.	TRBV14	TRBJ1-1	TGTGCCAGCAGCCCCGGTGGGCACCCTGAAGCTTTCTTT	CASSPGGHPEAFF
.	TRBD2	TRBV6-4	TRBJ2-2	TGTGCCAGCAGTGCCCTGTCGCTAGCGGCATCGAACACCGGGGAGCTGTTTTTT	CASSALSLAASNTGELFF
.	.	TRBV29-1	TRBJ1-4	TGCAGCGTTGGGGCAGGCTTTAATGAAAAACTGTTTTTT	CSVGAGFNEKLFF
few	.	TRBV10-1	TRBJ1-1	TGCGCCAGCAGTGAGGCGGGACGGAACACTGAAGCTTTCTTT	CASSEAGRNTEAFF
.	.	TRBV11-3	TRBJ1-1	TGTGCCAGCAGCGCCAGGGGTACGGACACTGAAGCTTTCTTT	CASSARGTDTEAFF
.	.	TRBV6-1	TRBJ1-1	TGTGCCAGCAGTGAAAGGAGGGGGAACACTGAAGCTTTCTTT	CASSERRGNTEAFF
.	TRBD1	TRBV15	TRBJ2-7	TGTGCCACCAGCAAGGGGGCGAAGGACGAGCAGTACTTC	CATSKGAKDEQYF
.	.	TRBV28	TRBJ2-7	TGTGCCAGCACTCCCTCGAGGGCGGAATCCTACGAGCAGTACTTC	CASTPSRAESYEQYF
.	TRBD1	TRBV6-4	TRBJ1-5	TGTGCCAGCAGCGGGGGACAGGAAGGGACGGCGAGCCAGCCCCAGCATTTT	CASSGGQEGTASQPQHF
.	.	TRBV11-2	TRBJ2-1	TGTGCCAGCAGCTTTAGCGGACTGAGCGATGAGCAGTTCTTC	CASSFSGLSDEQFF
once	TRBD1	TRBV7-9	TRBJ2-7	TGTGCCAGCAGCTTAGCGACAGGGCCCGAGCAGTACTTC	CASSLATGPEQYF
.	TRBD2	TRBV29-1	TRBJ2-3	TGCAGCGTTGTGGGCGGGAGCAAGGATACGCAGTATTTT	CSVVGGSKDTQYF
once	TRBD1	TRBV2	TRBJ1-1	TGTGCCAGCTTAGAACAGGGGGGACTATGGAACACTGAAGCTTTCTTT	CASLEQGGLWNTEAFF
few	.	TRBV6-4	TRBJ1-1	TGTGCCAGCAGTGACCCTAACAGCTACACTGAAGCTTTCTTT	CASSDPNSYTEAFF
few	TRBD2	TRBV13	TRBJ2-7	TGTGCCAGCAGCCCGGGACTAGCGGGAGGCTGGTACGAGCAGTACTTC	CASSPGLAGGWYEQYF
.	.	TRBV29-1	TRBJ1-4	TGCAGCGTTCGGAGGGATTCAACTAATGAAAAACTGTTTTTT	CSVRRDSTNEKLFF
.	TRBD1	TRBV7-9	TRBJ1-5	TGTGCCAGCAGCAAGACAGGGGGCCCTCAGCCCCAGCATTTT	CASSKTGGPQPQHF
.	.	TRBV11-2	TRBJ1-2	TGTGCCAGCAGCCAGGACAGCCGTGAAGGCTACACCTTC	CASSQDSREGYTF
.	.	TRBV6-5	TRBJ2-1	TGTGCCAGCAGTGCCCTGGAGGGCTCCTACAATGAGCAGTTCTTC	CASSALEGSYNEQFF
.	TRBD2	TRBV29-1	TRBJ2-1	TGCAGCGTATTGAAGGGCGGGAGGGCCGATGAGCAGTTCTTC	CSVLKGGRADEQFF
.	.	TRBV4-2	TRBJ2-3	TGTGCCAGCAGCCCCGCCTCCTGGGGGGGCACAGATACGCAGTATTTT	CASSPASWGGTDTQYF
.	.	TRBV28	TRBJ1-1	TGTGCCAGCAGTTTATCTACCGGAGGAGCTTTCTTT	CASSLSTGGAFF
once	.	TRBV28	TRBJ1-5	TGTGCCAGCAGGTTCAGGGATAGCAATCAGCCCCAGCATTTT	CASRFRDSNQPQHF
.	TRBD1	TRBV28	TRBJ1-1	TGTGCCAGCAGTATAGACAGGGGGAATGCTGAAGCTTTCTTT	CASSIDRGNAEAFF
.	.	TRBV7-8	TRBJ2-7	TGTGCCAGCAGCCCAGAGGGTTCGGGACAAGTCTACGAGCAGTACTTC	CASSPEGSGQVYEQYF
.	.	TRBV6-1	TRBJ2-7	TGTGCCAGCAGCTTGGACTACTCCTACGAGCAGTACTTC	CASSLDYSYEQYF
.	TRBD1	TRBV19	TRBJ1-1	TGTGCCAGTAGTGTCGGGACAGGGGGAGAAGCTTTCTTT	CASSVGTGGEAFF
.	TRBD1	TRBV28	TRBJ1-5	TGTGCCAGCAGTCCTTTCCTTTGGGACAGATCGGGCGAGTTTCAGCCCCAGCATTTT	CASSPFLWDRSGEFQPQHF
.	.	TRBV14	TRBJ2-7	TGTGCCAGCAGCCACTGGGACTTAAGGCCCTACGAGCAGTACTTC	CASSHWDLRPYEQYF